The rows below give T cell receptor beta chains drawn from one sample of a study of T-cell reconstitution after alpha-beta-depleted transplantation in children. TCRdb redid the calling of the PCR reads with MiXCR, one entry per CDR3 protein. The sample has about 70,000 distinct CDR3 sequences, about a tenth seen once. The material sequenced was PBMCs, taken before TCRalphabeta/CD19-depleted stem cell transplant. The receptors shown here come from a boy between 5 and 17 years old with acute myeloid leukemia, due to receive a stem cell transplant. CDR3s include the opening cysteine and the closing phenylalanine or tryptophan.

j_call,v_call,cdr3_length,cdr3_aa
TRBJ2-5,TRBV5-1,18,CASSGPSADRGNQETQYF
TRBJ2-5,TRBV7-2,17,CASSLARLAGSQETQYF
TRBJ2-5,TRBV20-1,14,CSANEGLGGETQYF
TRBJ1-1,TRBV24-1,13,CATRGQMNTEAFF
TRBJ1-6,TRBV3-1,11,CASSQDSPLHF
TRBJ2-7,TRBV5-1,14,CASSPGQGSYEQYF
TRBJ1-1,TRBV25-1,15,CASSERLALITEAFF
TRBJ2-7,TRBV7-2,17,CASSLVIGLASSYEQYF
TRBJ2-3,TRBV29-1,14,CSAITGRSTDTQYF
TRBJ2-4,TRBV12-3/TRBV12-4,13,CASRTGHMNIQYF
TRBJ2-7,TRBV9,14,CASSVDPGAYEQYF
TRBJ2-3,TRBV5-1,17,CASSRNSGATSTDTQYF
TRBJ2-1,TRBV3-1,16,CASSSLPSGAYNEQFF